The 8 T cell receptor beta chains in this list originate from one sample, sequenced in a study of control samples from healthy donors and cancer patients. TCRdb's copy holds only in-frame clones and misses some; the assay was immunoSEQ multiplex PCR. The sample has about 180,000 clones, roughly 90% seen once. Sequencing used blood. All receptors come from a woman aged 45-65 years in good health.

This chain connects TRBV2 to TRBJ2-7; D is undetermined. In germline, CDR1 is SNHLY, CDR2 FYNNEI. V lost 2 bases to trimming and J lost 3 bases, with 5 bases between them. This CDR3 region has 12 residues. In DNA, the CDR3 is TGTGCCAGCAGTGAAACCCACTACGAGCAGTACTTC. It yields the protein CASSETHYEQYF.

The V and J genes are TRBV7-2 and TRBJ2-7; D is undetermined. The germline V gene encodes CDR1 SGHTA and CDR2 FQGNSA. The CDR3 runs 17 residues. Trimming cost V 3 bases and J 4 bases, with 22 bases left between them. The CDR3 sequence is CASSLDYSPLRGYEQYF. CDR3 bases: TGTGCCAGCAGCTTGGATTACAGCCCCCTAAGAGGATACGAGCAGTACTTC.

This clone showed up just once. The rearrangement joins TRBV28 to TRBJ2-7; D may match TRBD1 or TRBD2 (5 bases each). V gave up 3 bases and J gave up 2 bases, with 23 bases separating them. Germline V gene sequence: CDR1 MDHEN, CDR2 SYDVKM. The CDR3 spans 18 residues. The CDR3 nucleotides are TGTGCCAGCAGTTTCTCCTCAAAATTGGGGACCGTAACCTACGAGCAGTACTTC. It is translated as CASSFSSKLGTVTYEQYF.

The CDR3 bases are TGTGCCAGCAGCTTATCTAGGGGGCCGGATGAGCAGTTCTTC. Translating it yields CASSLSRGPDEQFF. The chain recombines TRBV7-8 with TRBJ2-1; 7 bases are shared with TRBD1. Germline V gene sequence: CDR1 SGHVS, CDR2 FQNEAQ. With 2 bases clipped from V and 8 bases from J, the junction kept 6 bases outside the gene matches. The CDR3 has 14 residues.

This chain joins TRBV5-1 and TRBJ2-1, with 9 bases fitting TRBD2. The V and J ends lost 6 bases and 4 bases, in that order; junction bases with no gene match: 5. The CDR3 sequence is 14 residues long. Germline CDR1 SGHRS, CDR2 YFSETQ. The CDR3 DNA reads TGCGCCAGCATAGCGGGAGAGGGGTACAATGAGCAGTTCTTC. Amino acids: CASIAGEGYNEQFF.

The V and J genes are TRBV19 and TRBJ1-1; no reliable D call. This CDR3 contains 13 residues. V dropped 3 bases and J dropped 3 bases, with 8 bases sitting between them. CDR1 and CDR2 (germline): LNHDA, SQIVND (reference sequence). CDR3 protein: CASSMDLDTEAFF. The DNA of the CDR3 is TGTGCCAGTAGTATGGACTTGGACACTGAAGCTTTCTTT.

This clone was recorded once. The chain employs TRBV28 and TRBJ1-6; no firm D call. CDR1 is MDHEN and CDR2 is SYDVKM in the germline V gene. The CDR3 runs 14 residues. Trimming left V 1 base short and J 10 bases short, with 11 bases between. The CDR3 region is CASSLLQSSSPLHF. The CDR3 DNA reads as TGTGCCAGCAGTTTATTACAGTCTTCCTCACCCCTCCACTTT.

This sequence joins TRBV25-1 and TRBJ1-6, with unresolved D. Germline CDR1 and CDR2: MGHDK and SYGVNS. The CDR3 contains 13 residues. V lost 7 bases, J lost 3 bases, and 7 bases lay in between. CDR3 in amino acids: CASNRDYNSPLHF. Here the CDR3 DNA reads TGTGCCAGCAACCGGGACTATAATTCACCCCTCCACTTT. Full variable domain (remainder filled in from reference TRBV25-1 and TRBJ1-6): EADIYQTPRYLVIGTGKKITLECSQTMGHDKMYWYQQDPGMELHLIHYSYGVNSTEKGDLSSESTVSRIRTEHFPLTLESARPSHTSQYLCASNRDYNSPLHFGNGTRLTVT.